What follows is one T cell receptor (beta chain) and its context. Its antigen is undetermined. The CDR3 loop spans 15 amino acids. CDR1 is SGHAT and CDR2 is FQNNGV in the germline V gene. Trimming pared 1 base from V and 8 bases from J, leaving 12 bases between. The data originate from a study of response to subunit inactivated influenza vaccine. Findings and limits, study-wide: Authors proposed each seasonal influenza vaccination draws in few new T cells.

TCRdb re-called the RT-PCR reads with MiXCR, one entry per CDR3 protein. The table has 550,000 to 600,000 distinct CDR3 sequences, 12% seen once. The receptor's source is a middle-aged man who received an inactivated influenza vaccine. The chain carries TRBV11-2 and TRBJ1-6; D call uncertain. Here the sequenced sample was PBMCs from blood, taken on the day of vaccination. The CDR3 coding sequence is TGTGCCAGCAGCTTAGTTCGGGGAAAGGATTCACCCCTCCACTTT. Translating gives CASSLVRGKDSPLHF. The entire variable domain, with the rest obtained from reference TRBV11-2 and TRBJ1-6, is as follows: EAGVAQSPRYKIIEKRQSVAFWCNPISGHATLYWYQQILGQGPKLLIQFQNNGVVDDSQLPKDRFSAERLKGVDSTLKIQPAKLEDSAVYLCASSLVRGKDSPLHFGNGTRLTVT.